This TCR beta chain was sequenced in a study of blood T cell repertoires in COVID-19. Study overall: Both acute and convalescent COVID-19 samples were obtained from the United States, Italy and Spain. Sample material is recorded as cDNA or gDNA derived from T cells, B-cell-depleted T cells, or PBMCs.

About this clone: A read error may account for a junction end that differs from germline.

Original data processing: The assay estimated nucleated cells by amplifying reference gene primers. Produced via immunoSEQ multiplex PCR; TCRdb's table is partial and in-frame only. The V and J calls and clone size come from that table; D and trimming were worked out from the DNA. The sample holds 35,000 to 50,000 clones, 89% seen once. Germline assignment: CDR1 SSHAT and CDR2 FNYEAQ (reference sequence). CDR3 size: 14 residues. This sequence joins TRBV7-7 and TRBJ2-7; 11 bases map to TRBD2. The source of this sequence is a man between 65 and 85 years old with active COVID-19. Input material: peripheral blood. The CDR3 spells CASSQTSGEPPRYF. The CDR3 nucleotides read TGTGCTAGCAGCCAGACTAGCGGGGAGCCTCCTAGGTACTTC.